The 2 T cell receptor beta chains in this list originate from one sample, sequenced in a study of CXCR3-negative and CXCR3-positive naive CD8 T cells. UMI-tagged TRB cDNA libraries were built via 5' RACE. TCRdb reworked the 5' RACE reads into one entry per CDR3 protein, no DNA. The listing records roughly 90,000 distinct CDR3 sequences. The source material was naive CXCR3- CD8+ T cells from blood. Subset indicated: CD45RO-CCR7+CD27+CD95- naive CD8+ T cells lacking CXCR3 (TNR3-). These TCRs come from a human donor in good health. Some clones in this sample may be carry-over from other donors' samples.

The chain uses TRBV7-9 and TRBJ2-7; without DNA, the TCRdb call of TRBD1 cannot be checked. Germline values: CDR1 SEHNR, CDR2 FQNEAQ (reference sequence). The CDR3 is 15 amino acids. This CDR3 is CASSSYGDSSYEQYF.

The rearrangement joins TRBV24-1 to TRBJ1-5. The CDR3 spans 13 residues. Looked up from germline, CDR1 is KGHDR and CDR2 is SFDVKD. This chain's CDR3 is CATSDLLDQPQHF.